These T cell receptor beta chains were read from a single sample in a study of CD8 T cells in Susac syndrome. One entry per CDR3 protein, called by TCRdb with MiXCR from the immunoSEQ multiplex PCR reads. The data show about 250,000 distinct CDR3 sequences, 85% to 95% seen once. The sample consisted of CD4+ T cells from PBMCs. These receptors were collected from a human donor with multiple sclerosis. Both conserved end residues are part of each CDR3. A D gene is named only where the DNA matches it firmly. Only part of the rows carry a size: once, few, many, or a class if the clone is expanded.

TRBJ2-7 | NA | TRBV28 | NA | CASSLFIGVDYEQYF | TGTGCCAGCAGTTTATTCATCGGAGTCGACTACGAGCAGTACTTC
TRBJ2-3 | NA | TRBV9 | NA | CASSLGNTRGRDTQYF | TGTGCCAGCAGCCTTGGGAACACCCGAGGTCGGGATACGCAGTATTTT
TRBJ1-1 | TRBD1 | TRBV28 | NA | CASRTGTEAFF | TGTGCCAGCAGGACAGGGACTGAAGCTTTCTTT
TRBJ2-2 | NA | TRBV4-2 | NA | CASSQTDSGAGNTGELFF | TGTGCCAGCAGCCAGACGGACAGCGGGGCGGGGAACACCGGGGAGCTGTTTTTT
TRBJ2-3 | TRBD2 | TRBV7-2 | NA | CASSLASGRTDTQYF | TGTGCCAGCAGCTTGGCTAGCGGGAGAACAGATACGCAGTATTTT
TRBJ1-4 | NA | TRBV23-1 | NA | CASSHWGTEDNEKLFF | TGCGCCAGCAGTCATTGGGGGACGGAGGATAATGAAAAACTGTTTTTT
TRBJ2-7 | NA | TRBV4-1 | NA | CASSQLDASYEQYF | TGCGCCAGCAGCCAACTCGACGCCTCCTACGAGCAGTACTTC
TRBJ1-1 | NA | TRBV19 | NA | CASSRRGEQMNTEAFF | TGTGCCAGTAGCCGCCGGGGAGAACAGATGAACACTGAAGCTTTCTTT
TRBJ2-1 | NA | TRBV4-2 | NA | CASSQMANEQFF | TGTGCCAGCAGCCAGATGGCTAATGAGCAGTTCTTC
TRBJ1-4 | TRBD1 | TRBV20-1 | NA | CSARGTGGEKLFF | TGCAGTGCTAGGGGGACAGGGGGCGAAAAACTGTTTTTT
TRBJ1-4 | NA | TRBV4-1 | NA | CASSQAHGISGEKLFF | TGCGCCAGCAGCCAAGCTCACGGGATCTCGGGGGAAAAACTGTTTTTT
TRBJ1-2 | NA | TRBV19 | NA | CASSIQGVDYGYTF | TGTGCCAGTAGTATTCAGGGAGTAGACTATGGCTACACCTTC
TRBJ2-6 | NA | TRBV6-5 | NA | CASSYLQGLTGANVLTF | TGTGCCAGCAGTTACTTGCAGGGTCTCACTGGGGCCAACGTCCTGACTTTC
TRBJ2-3 | TRBD2 | TRBV7-3 | NA | CASSPGLAGVTDTQYF | TGTGCCAGCAGCCCCGGACTAGCGGGGGTCACAGATACGCAGTATTTT
TRBJ2-7 | TRBD1 | TRBV20-1 | NA | CSARDRDRFSSYEQYF | TGCAGTGCTAGAGACCGGGACAGGTTTTCTTCCTACGAGCAGTACTTC
TRBJ1-5 | NA | TRBV28 | NA | CASSRLGRSNQPQHF | TGTGCCAGCAGCCGCCTGGGGAGGAGCAATCAGCCCCAGCATTTT
TRBJ2-7 | NA | TRBV20-1 | once | CSASRPGVLSDEQYF | TGCAGTGCTAGTAGGCCGGGGGTGCTCAGCGACGAGCAGTACTTC
TRBJ1-1 | TRBD1 | TRBV9 | NA | CASSLGPGGTEAFF | TGTGCCAGCAGCTTAGGCCCAGGGGGCACTGAAGCTTTCTTT
TRBJ2-2 | TRBD1 | TRBV12-3/TRBV12-4 | NA | CASSPRTGYVELFF | TGTGCCAGCAGTCCGAGGACAGGGTACGTGGAGCTGTTTTTT
TRBJ2-2 | NA | TRBV12-3/TRBV12-4 | NA | CASQPAVGRLNTGELFF | TGTGCCAGCCAACCTGCGGTGGGACGACTGAACACCGGGGAGCTGTTTTTT
TRBJ2-3 | NA | TRBV5-1 | NA | CASSLGAGTLGPDTQYF | TGCGCCAGCAGCTTGGGGGCGGGGACCCTAGGACCAGATACGCAGTATTTT
TRBJ2-6 | TRBD1 | TRBV6-1 | NA | CASSSPRTGGVGANVLTF | TGTGCCAGCAGTAGCCCGCGGACAGGGGGAGTTGGGGCCAACGTCCTGACTTTC
TRBJ1-2 | TRBD1 | TRBV6-6 | NA | CASSRTGMANYGYTF | TGTGCCAGCAGCCGGACAGGGATGGCTAACTATGGCTACACCTTC
TRBJ2-6 | NA | TRBV4-2 | NA | CASSQDVGTGANVLTF | TGTGCCAGCAGCCAAGATGTGGGGACCGGGGCCAACGTCCTGACTTTC
TRBJ2-5 | NA | TRBV25-1 | NA | CASSPGTQETQYF | TGTGCCAGCAGTCCCGGGACACAAGAGACCCAGTACTTC